The following is a T cell receptor (beta chain) sequence with its context. The clone's antigen remains unknown. No quality values exist for individual bases; no much larger clone is one base distant. From the cysteine through the phenylalanine, the CDR3 covers 14 amino acids. Kept here is only the CDR3 DNA, which spans 42 bases and is read in frame from base 1. The CDR1 and CDR2 encoded by the germline V gene are SGHVS and FNYEAQ. V gives up 0 bases and J gives up 7 bases, and the segment between their germline ends measures 10 bases. The donors belonged to the validation cohort of around 110 subjects, which was separate from the roughly 700-subject first cohort. These data are taken from a study of cytomegalovirus exposure and HLA in healthy donors (dated by TCRdb to about 2017). Describing the broader study: According to a later analysis, the 110 or so validation repertoires were produced on the same platform as the roughly 700 repertoires of the first cohort. The study aimed to test whether signatures of past pathogen exposure could be identified by cataloging public T cell receptors. In addition to the first cohort of around 670 subjects, a separate validation cohort of approximately 130 different subjects was used. High-throughput TCR immunosequencing, statistical association of individual TCRs with disease status, and machine learning were combined to predict cytomegalovirus infection status.

The study at large found these results: In a later analysis, TCRs clustered in the first cohort were found to also tend to co-occur in the roughly 120 validation repertoires, with 90% to 95% of cluster scores above 0. While some public TCRs were present in many individuals, most TCR sequences turned up only very rarely across donors. In the study, roughly 160 TCR beta chains were listed as associated with cytomegalovirus. In vitro tests confirmed that a few of the cytomegalovirus-associated TCR beta chains recognize cytomegalovirus antigens. The validation cohort had no HLA typing available for a later analysis, so co-occurrence within that cohort was assessed over all 120 or so repertoires. The classifier was reported to diagnose cytomegalovirus status with high specificity and sensitivity in both the original cohort and the validation cohort. It was suggested by the authors that the approach could potentially be generalized to other disease states and immunological phenotypes.

Library preparation was by the immunoSEQ multiplex PCR assay. The original methods were these. To diagnose cytomegalovirus status from the catalog of TCR beta chain sequences, a statistical classification framework was built. TCRdb limited this immuneACCESS table to in-frame rearrangements with V and J called. A share of clones is missing; checked studies link under half to unresolved V genes, and the rest is unexplained. That table gives V, J and clone size, and the DNA gave D and trimming. This sample is represented by roughly 280,000 clones; approximately 83% of them were singletons. Less than 1.2% of the sample lies in the top ten.

The chain is assembled from TRBV7-6 and TRBJ2-1; the best D guess is TRBD2, with 6 bases matching. The material sequenced was PBMCs. The receptor was isolated from a woman aged 18-35 years in good health and CMV-seronegative. The nucleotide sequence reads TGTGCCAGCAGCTTAGCGGGGGGTTGGAATGAGCAGTTCTTC. Translated, it gives CASSLAGGWNEQFF.